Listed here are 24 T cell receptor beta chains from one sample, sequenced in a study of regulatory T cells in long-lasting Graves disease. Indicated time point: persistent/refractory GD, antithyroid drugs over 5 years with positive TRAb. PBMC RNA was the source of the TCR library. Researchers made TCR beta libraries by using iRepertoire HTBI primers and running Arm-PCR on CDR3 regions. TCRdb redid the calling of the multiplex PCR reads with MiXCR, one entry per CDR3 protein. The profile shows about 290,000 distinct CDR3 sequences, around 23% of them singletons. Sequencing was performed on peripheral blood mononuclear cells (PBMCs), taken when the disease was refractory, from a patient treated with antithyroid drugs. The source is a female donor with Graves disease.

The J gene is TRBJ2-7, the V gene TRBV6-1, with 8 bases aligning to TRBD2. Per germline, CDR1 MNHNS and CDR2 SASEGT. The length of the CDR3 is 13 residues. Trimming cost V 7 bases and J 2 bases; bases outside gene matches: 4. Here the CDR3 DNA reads TGTGCCAGCACCGAACTAGCGGCCTACGAGCAGTACTTC. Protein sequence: CASTELAAYEQYF.

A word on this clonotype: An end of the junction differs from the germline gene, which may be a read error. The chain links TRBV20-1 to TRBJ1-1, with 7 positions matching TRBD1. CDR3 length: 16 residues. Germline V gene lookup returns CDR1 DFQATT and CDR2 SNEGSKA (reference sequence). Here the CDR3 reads CSARDHGEGADTEAFF. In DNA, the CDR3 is TGCAGTGCTAGAGATCATGGGGAGGGGGCGGACACCGAAGCTTTCTTT.

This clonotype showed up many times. The CDR3 DNA reads TGTGCCAGCACCTCGGACAGGAGGGACTATGGCTACACCTTC. It specifies CASTSDRRDYGYTF. This rearrangement joins TRBV28 to TRBJ1-2, with TRBD1 matching 7 bases. The CDR3 contains 14 residues. CDR1 and CDR2 (germline): MDHEN, SYDVKM. Trimming took 7 bases from V and 3 from J; bases not matched to a gene: 8.

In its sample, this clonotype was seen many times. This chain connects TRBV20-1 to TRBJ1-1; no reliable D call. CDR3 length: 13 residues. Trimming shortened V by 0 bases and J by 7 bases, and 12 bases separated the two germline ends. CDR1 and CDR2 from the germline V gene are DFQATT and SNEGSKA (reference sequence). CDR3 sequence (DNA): TGCAGTGCTAGAGATCCCTGGACCGGTGAAGCTTTCTTT. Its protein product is CSARDPWTGEAFF.

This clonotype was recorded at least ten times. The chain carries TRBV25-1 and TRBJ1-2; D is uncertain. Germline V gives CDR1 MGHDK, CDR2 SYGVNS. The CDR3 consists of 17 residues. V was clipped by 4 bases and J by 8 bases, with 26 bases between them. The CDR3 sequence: CASSAGDDAVYYYGYTF. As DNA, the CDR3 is TGTGCCAGCAGTGCCGGGGATGACGCCGTCTACTATTACGGCTACACCTTC.

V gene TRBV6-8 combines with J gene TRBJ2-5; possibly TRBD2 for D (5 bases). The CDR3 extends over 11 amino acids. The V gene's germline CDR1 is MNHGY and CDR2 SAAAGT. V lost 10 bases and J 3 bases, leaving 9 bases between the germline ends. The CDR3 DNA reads TGTGCCACCGGGCGGGAAGAGACCCAGTACTTC. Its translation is CATGREETQYF.

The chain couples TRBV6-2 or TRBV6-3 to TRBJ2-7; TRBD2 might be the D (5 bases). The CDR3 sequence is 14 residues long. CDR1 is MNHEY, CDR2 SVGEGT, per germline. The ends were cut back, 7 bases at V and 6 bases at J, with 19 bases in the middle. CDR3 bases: TGTGCCAGCAAAGGGAGAGGGAGTCCCCTCGAGCAGTACTTC. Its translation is CASKGRGSPLEQYF.

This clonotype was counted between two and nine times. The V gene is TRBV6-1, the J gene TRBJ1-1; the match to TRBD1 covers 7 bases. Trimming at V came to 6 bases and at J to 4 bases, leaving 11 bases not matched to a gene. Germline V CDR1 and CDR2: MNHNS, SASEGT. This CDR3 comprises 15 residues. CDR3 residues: CASSRGQVGGTEAFF. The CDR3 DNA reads TGTGCCAGCAGCCGAGGACAGGTCGGAGGCACTGAAGCTTTCTTT.

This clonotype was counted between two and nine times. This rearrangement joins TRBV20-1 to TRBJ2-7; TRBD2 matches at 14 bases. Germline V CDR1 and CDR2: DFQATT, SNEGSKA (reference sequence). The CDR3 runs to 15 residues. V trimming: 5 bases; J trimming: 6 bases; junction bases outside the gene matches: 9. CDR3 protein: CSAPPQGLAGAEQYF. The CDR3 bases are TGCAGTGCTCCGCCCCAGGGACTAGCGGGAGCCGAGCAGTACTTC.

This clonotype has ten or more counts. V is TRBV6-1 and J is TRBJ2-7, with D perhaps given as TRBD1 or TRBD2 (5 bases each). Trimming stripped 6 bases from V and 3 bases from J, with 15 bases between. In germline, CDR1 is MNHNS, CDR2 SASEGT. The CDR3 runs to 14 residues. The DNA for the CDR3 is TGTGCCAGCAGACCTTCGACAGACTACTACGAGCAGTACTTC. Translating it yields CASRPSTDYYEQYF.

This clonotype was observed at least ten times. The CDR3 here is CASSWDRNTEAFF. As DNA, the CDR3 is TGTGCCAGCAGCTGGGACAGAAACACTGAAGCTTTCTTT. The chain uses TRBV11-2 and TRBJ1-1; 7 nucleotides match TRBD1. The CDR3 runs to 13 residues. V lost 4 bases and J lost 2; bases outside the gene matches: 1. Germline CDR1 is SGHAT and CDR2 is FQNNGV.

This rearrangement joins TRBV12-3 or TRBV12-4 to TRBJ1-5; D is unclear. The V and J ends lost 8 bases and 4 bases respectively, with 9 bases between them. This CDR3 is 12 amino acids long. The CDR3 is CASGQLNQPQHF. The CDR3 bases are TGTGCCAGCGGGCAGTTAAATCAGCCCCAGCATTTT.

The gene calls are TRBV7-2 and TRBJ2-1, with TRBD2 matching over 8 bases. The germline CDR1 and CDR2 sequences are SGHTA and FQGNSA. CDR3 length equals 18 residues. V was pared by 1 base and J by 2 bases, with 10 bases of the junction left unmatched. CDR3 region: CASSLGGMAGGTYNEQFF. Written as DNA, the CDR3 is TGTGCCAGCAGCTTAGGGGGAATGGCGGGAGGAACCTACAATGAGCAGTTCTTC.

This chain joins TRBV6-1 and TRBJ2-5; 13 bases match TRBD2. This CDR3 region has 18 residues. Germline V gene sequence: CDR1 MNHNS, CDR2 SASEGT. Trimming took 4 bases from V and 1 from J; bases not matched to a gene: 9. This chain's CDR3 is CASSGPRLAGGLQETQYF. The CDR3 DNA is TGTGCCAGCAGTGGCCCCAGACTAGCGGGGGGCCTCCAAGAGACCCAGTACTTC.

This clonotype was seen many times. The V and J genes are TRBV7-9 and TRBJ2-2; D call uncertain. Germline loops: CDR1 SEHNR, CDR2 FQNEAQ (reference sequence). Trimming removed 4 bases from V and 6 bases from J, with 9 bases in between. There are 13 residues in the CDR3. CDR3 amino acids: CASSSSPSGELFF. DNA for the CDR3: TGTGCCAGCAGCTCCTCGCCCTCCGGGGAGCTGTTTTTT.

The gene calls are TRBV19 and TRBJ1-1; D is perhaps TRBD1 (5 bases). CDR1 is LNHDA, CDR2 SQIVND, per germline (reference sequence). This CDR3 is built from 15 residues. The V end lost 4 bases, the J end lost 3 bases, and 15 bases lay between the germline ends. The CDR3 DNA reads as TGTGCCAGTAGTACACAGGAGGCGATCCACACTGAAGCTTTCTTT. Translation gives CASSTQEAIHTEAFF. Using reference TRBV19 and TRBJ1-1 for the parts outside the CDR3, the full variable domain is DGGITQSPKYLFRKEGQNVTLSCEQNLNHDAMYWYRQDPGQGLRLIYYSQIVNDFQKGDIAEGYSVSREKKESFPLTVTSAQKNPTAFYLCASSTQEAIHTEAFFGQGTRLTVV.

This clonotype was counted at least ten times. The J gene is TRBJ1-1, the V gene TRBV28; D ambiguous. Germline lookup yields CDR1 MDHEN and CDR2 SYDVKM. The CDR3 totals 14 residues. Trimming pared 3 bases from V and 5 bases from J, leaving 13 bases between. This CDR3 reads CASSFSRPVTEAFF. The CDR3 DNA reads TGTGCCAGCAGTTTTAGCAGGCCCGTGACTGAAGCTTTCTTT.

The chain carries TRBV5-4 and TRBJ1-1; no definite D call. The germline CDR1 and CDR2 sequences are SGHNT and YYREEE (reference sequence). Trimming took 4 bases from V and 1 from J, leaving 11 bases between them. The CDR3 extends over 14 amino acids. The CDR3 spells CASSKLESNTEAFF. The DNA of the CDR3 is TGTGCCAGCAGCAAACTGGAATCGAACACTGAAGCTTTCTTT. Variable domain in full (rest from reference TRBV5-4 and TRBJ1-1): ETGVTQSPTHLIKTRGQQVTLRCSSQSGHNTVSWYQQALGQGPQFIFQYYREEENGRGNFPPRFSGLQFPNYSSELNVNALELDDSALYLCASSKLESNTEAFFGQGTRLTVV.

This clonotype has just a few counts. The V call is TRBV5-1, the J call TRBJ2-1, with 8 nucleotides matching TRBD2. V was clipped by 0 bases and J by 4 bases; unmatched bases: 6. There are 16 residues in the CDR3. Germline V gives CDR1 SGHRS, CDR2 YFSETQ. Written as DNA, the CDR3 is TGCGCCAGCAGCTTGGAGGTAGCGGGATCTTACAATGAGCAGTTCTTC. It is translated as CASSLEVAGSYNEQFF. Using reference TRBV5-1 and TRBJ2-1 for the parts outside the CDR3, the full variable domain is KAGVTQTPRYLIKTRGQQVTLSCSPISGHRSVSWYQQTPGQGLQFLFEYFSETQRNKGNFPGRFSGRQFSNSRSEMNVSTLELGDSALYLCASSLEVAGSYNEQFFGPGTRLTVL.

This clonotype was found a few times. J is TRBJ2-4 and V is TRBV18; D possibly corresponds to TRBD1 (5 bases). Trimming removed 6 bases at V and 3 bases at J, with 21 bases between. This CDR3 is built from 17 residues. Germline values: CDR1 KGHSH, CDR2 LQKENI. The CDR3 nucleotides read TGTGCCAGCTCGCCGCAGGGCGCACGAACCGACAAAAACATTCAGTACTTC. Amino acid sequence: CASSPQGARTDKNIQYF.

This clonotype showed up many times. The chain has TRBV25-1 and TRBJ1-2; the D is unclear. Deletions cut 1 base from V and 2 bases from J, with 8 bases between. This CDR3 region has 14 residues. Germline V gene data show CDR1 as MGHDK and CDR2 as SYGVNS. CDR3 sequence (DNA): TGTGCCAGCAGTGAATGGACCCGAAACTATGGCTACACCTTC. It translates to CASSEWTRNYGYTF.

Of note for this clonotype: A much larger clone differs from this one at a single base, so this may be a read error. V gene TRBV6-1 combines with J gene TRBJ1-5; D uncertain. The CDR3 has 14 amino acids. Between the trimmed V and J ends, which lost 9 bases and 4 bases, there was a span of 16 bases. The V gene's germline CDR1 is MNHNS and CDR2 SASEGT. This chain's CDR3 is CASGQVLGNQPQHF. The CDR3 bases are TGTGCCAGTGGTCAGGTTCTGGGGAATCAGCCCCAGCATTTT.

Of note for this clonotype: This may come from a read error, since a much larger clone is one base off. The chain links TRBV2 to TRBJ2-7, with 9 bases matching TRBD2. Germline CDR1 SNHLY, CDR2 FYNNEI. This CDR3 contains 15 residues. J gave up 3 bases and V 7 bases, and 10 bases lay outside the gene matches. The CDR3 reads CASTGSGRGGYEQYF. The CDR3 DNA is TGTGCCAGCACCGGTAGCGGGAGAGGGGGCTACGAGCAGTACTTC.

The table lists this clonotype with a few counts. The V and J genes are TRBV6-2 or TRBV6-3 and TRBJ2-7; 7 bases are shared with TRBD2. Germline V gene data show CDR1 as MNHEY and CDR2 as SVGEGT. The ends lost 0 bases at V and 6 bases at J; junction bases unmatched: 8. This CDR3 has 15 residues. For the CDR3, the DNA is TGTGCCAGCAGTTACTCGCGGACTAGTGGGGTCGAGCAGTACTTC. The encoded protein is CASSYSRTSGVEQYF.